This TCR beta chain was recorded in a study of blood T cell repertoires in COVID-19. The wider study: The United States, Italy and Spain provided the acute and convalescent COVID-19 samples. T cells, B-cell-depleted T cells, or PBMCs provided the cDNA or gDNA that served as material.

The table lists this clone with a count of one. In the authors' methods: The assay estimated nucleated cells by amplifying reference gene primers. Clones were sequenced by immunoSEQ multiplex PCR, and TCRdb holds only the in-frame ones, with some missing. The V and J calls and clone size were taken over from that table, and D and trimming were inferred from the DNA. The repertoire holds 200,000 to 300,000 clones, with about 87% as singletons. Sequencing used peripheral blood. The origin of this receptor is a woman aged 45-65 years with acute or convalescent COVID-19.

The CDR3 protein is CASSLPFPTGLDGYTF. In DNA, the CDR3 is TGTGCCAGCAGTTTACCTTTCCCCACAGGGTTGGATGGCTACACCTTC. The rearrangement links TRBV28 to TRBJ1-2, with a tentative D call TRBD1 (6 bases). V was pared by 2 bases and J by 6 bases, with 19 bases between. This CDR3 region has 16 residues. Germline assignment: CDR1 MDHEN and CDR2 SYDVKM.